These 5 T cell receptor beta chains were all obtained from the same sample, sequenced in a study of blood T cell repertoires in COVID-19. Method: immunoSEQ multiplex PCR; TCRdb's copy keeps in-frame clones and lacks some. The table shows about 200,000 clones, with roughly 83% occurring only once. Input material: PBMCs or T cells enriched from blood (not recorded which). These receptors were taken from a man aged 40-49 years with acute COVID-19.

This chain connects TRBV6-5 to TRBJ1-1, with D perhaps matching TRBD1 (5 bases). CDR3 size: 13 residues. Trimming took off 7 bases at V and 0 bases at J, with 9 bases between the two ends. The germline V gene has CDR1 MNHEY and CDR2 SVGAGI. The CDR3 region has the DNA TGTGCCAGCAACCCAGGGATGAACACTGAAGCTTTCTTT. This translates into CASNPGMNTEAFF.

This sequence joins TRBV5-1 and TRBJ2-7; D may be TRBD1 (6 bases). Germline CDR1 reads SGHRS; CDR2 reads YFSETQ. The CDR3 runs 14 residues. Trimming removed 4 bases at V and 7 bases at J, with 18 bases between. Here the CDR3 DNA reads TGCGCCAGCAGCCCGATCACAGGGAATGGTGAGCAGTACTTC. It translates to CASSPITGNGEQYF.

The chain is built from TRBV3-1 (or the pseudogene TRBV3-2) and TRBJ1-3; TRBD1 agrees at 10 bases. Germline trimming cut 5 bases from V and 8 bases from J; bases unmatched to any gene: 12. The CDR3 extends over 16 amino acids. The germline CDR1 and CDR2 sequences are LGHDT and YNNKEL (reference sequence). The CDR3 here is CASSSGTGASWDTIYF. Here the CDR3 DNA reads TGTGCCAGCAGCAGCGGGACAGGGGCCTCGTGGGACACCATATATTTT.

The chain joins TRBV4-1 to TRBJ2-3; the D gene is possibly TRBD2 (5 bases). The CDR3 extends over 17 amino acids. V was shortened by 2 bases and J by 1 base, with 16 bases between the two germline ends. Germline V lookup: CDR1 MGHRA, CDR2 YSYEKL. CDR3 amino acids: CASSQRTAGDGTDTQYF. The CDR3 bases are TGCGCCAGCAGCCAACGAACGGCGGGCGACGGCACAGATACGCAGTATTTT.

The J gene is TRBJ1-4, the V gene TRBV4-2; D gene ambiguous. Trimming removed 2 bases from V and 8 bases from J, with 15 bases in between. The CDR3 has 15 amino acids. The germline gives CDR1 LGHNA, CDR2 YNFKEQ. The CDR3 loop is CASSQFREGGEKLFF. The DNA for the CDR3 is TGTGCCAGCAGCCAATTTAGGGAGGGCGGGGAAAAACTGTTTTTT.